This TCR beta chain was recovered during a study of cytomegalovirus exposure and HLA in healthy donors. The germline V gene has CDR1 MNHNS and CDR2 SASEGT. Between the trimmed V and J ends, which lost 4 bases and 1 base, there was a span of 13 bases. CDR3 length: 15 amino acids. General observations from the study: Specificity for CMV antigens was confirmed in vitro for three of the CMV-associated chains.

Measured with immunoSEQ multiplex PCR; TCRdb has only the in-frame clones, and not every one. The sample yields 200,000 to 250,000 clones, roughly 83% seen once. This clone came up many times. Its antigen remains unknown. This TCR was recovered from a woman aged 25 to 39 in good health and CMV-seropositive. The rearrangement links TRBV6-1 to TRBJ1-1, with D perhaps TRBD1 (5 bases). The sequenced sample consisted of PBMCs. The CDR3 sequence: CASSGDPTGNTEAFF. The DNA for the CDR3 is TGTGCCAGCAGTGGCGACCCAACAGGGAACACTGAAGCTTTCTTT.